The present T cell receptor (beta chain) was sequenced within a study of blood T cell repertoires in COVID-19. Trimming at V came to 4 bases and at J to 2 bases, leaving 3 bases not matched to a gene. This CDR3 contains 15 residues. CDR1 is SGHTA, CDR2 FQGTGA, per germline. Repertoires were generated with immunoSEQ multiplex PCR, while TCRdb's copy carries only in-frame clones and drops some. The sample consists of 150,000 or so clones, 70% to 85% of them appearing once. The source material was peripheral blood. This receptor was identified in a woman in her fifties or sixties with acute or convalescent COVID-19. The rearrangement uses TRBV7-3 and TRBJ2-1; TRBD2 matches 9 bases. The CDR3 DNA reads as TGTGCCAGCAGCTCGGGACTAGCAGCCTACAATGAGCAGTTCTTC. Translation: CASSSGLAAYNEQFF.